This TCR beta chain came from a study of blood T cell repertoires in COVID-19. Turning to the study itself: The samples span acute and convalescent COVID-19 from the United States, Italy and Spain. PBMCs, B-cell-depleted T cells, or T cells provided the cDNA or gDNA that made up the material.

Authors' analysis steps: Reference gene primer amplification yielded estimated nucleated cell counts. The repertoire was sequenced with immunoSEQ multiplex PCR; TCRdb's copy has only in-frame clones and lacks some. The DNA was the basis for D and trimming; V, J and clone size are from that table. The table includes approximately 100,000 clones, roughly nine tenths detected once. The CDR3 consists of 11 residues. Germline V gives CDR1 LGHNA, CDR2 YNFKEQ. The germline V and J ends were trimmed by 6 bases and 4 bases, with 5 bases remaining between them. What was sequenced was peripheral blood. V and J are TRBV4-2 and TRBJ2-3; D remains unclear. The TCR originated in a woman of 80 years or more with active COVID-19. The CDR3 reads CASSPADTQYF. CDR3 in DNA: TGTGCCAGCAGTCCAGCAGATACGCAGTATTTT.